A single sample is the source of the 14 T cell receptor beta chains below, sequenced in a study of long-term antiretroviral therapy in people with HIV. The run of the v3.0 immunoSEQ assay was at survey level. This table comes from immunoSEQ multiplex PCR, and its TCRdb copy is limited to in-frame clones, with some not included. The repertoire holds more than 15,000 clones, around 81% seen once, with over 7.5% in the top ten. The sequencing used unsorted PBMCs, collected 0.3 years before starting antiretroviral therapy. The receptors derive from a man in his forties or fifties with HIV.

This chain joins TRBV27 and TRBJ2-3; 8 nucleotides match TRBD2. Per germline, CDR1 MNHEY and CDR2 SMNVEV (reference sequence). The CDR3 spans 16 residues. The V gene end was trimmed by 7 bases and the J gene end by 4 bases; junction bases not matched to a gene: 13. The CDR3 DNA follows: TGTGCCAGCAAGGGGCTCAGCGGGAGTGCCGCAGATACGCAGTATTTT. Translating it yields CASKGLSGSAADTQYF.

J is TRBJ2-6 and V is TRBV4-3, with TRBD2 matching over 7 bases. CDR1 and CDR2 (germline): LGHNA, YSLEER. The CDR3 is made up of 16 amino acids. The V segment lost 1 base and the J segment 1 base; nucleotides outside the gene matches: 1. The CDR3 region is CASSQGEGSGANVLTF. CDR3 coding DNA: TGCGCCAGCAGCCAAGGGGAGGGGTCTGGGGCCAACGTCCTGACTTTC.

V usage is TRBV30 and J usage is TRBJ1-1; D remains unclear. The CDR3 contains 12 residues. Per the germline V gene, CDR1 is GTSNPN and CDR2 is SVGIG (reference sequence). Trimming took off 0 bases at V and 2 bases at J, with 4 bases between the two ends. The CDR3 protein is CAWSVLNTEAFF. The CDR3 nucleotides are TGTGCCTGGAGTGTACTTAACACTGAAGCTTTCTTT.

The V call is TRBV6-6, the J call TRBJ1-1; D not resolved. The CDR3 length is 13 residues. Deletions cut 6 bases from V and 1 base from J, with 9 bases between. From germline, CDR1 is MNHNY and CDR2 SVGAGI (reference sequence). The CDR3 coding sequence is TGTGCCAGCAGGCTGAACAAGAACACTGAAGCTTTCTTT. Protein product: CASRLNKNTEAFF.

The rearrangement joins TRBV27 to TRBJ2-5; D might be TRBD1 (6 bases). The CDR3 has 15 residues. Germline V CDR1 and CDR2: MNHEY, SMNVEV (reference sequence). Trimming removed 5 bases from V and 5 bases from J, with 18 bases in between. The chain's CDR3 is CASSPPGQIRETQYF. The CDR3 DNA is TGTGCCAGCAGTCCTCCAGGACAGATAAGGGAGACCCAGTACTTC.

V and J are TRBV5-6 and TRBJ2-3; D remains ambiguous. The CDR3 is made up of 13 amino acids. V gave up 5 bases and J gave up 2 bases, with 9 bases separating them. Germline CDR1 is SGHDT and CDR2 is YYEEEE. The CDR3 sequence: CASSFDITDTQYF. The CDR3 coding sequence is TGTGCCAGCAGTTTTGACATCACAGATACGCAGTATTTT.

By share of the sample, this clone is medium-sized. This chain connects TRBV27 to TRBJ2-1, with a weak D call TRBD2 (6 bases). CDR3 length: 13 residues. Trimming removed 0 bases from V and 10 bases from J, with 10 bases in between. Per germline, CDR1 MNHEY and CDR2 SMNVEV (reference sequence). The CDR3, as DNA: TGTGCCAGCAGTTTATCGAGGGCGGGGGAGCAGTTCTTC. Its translation: CASSLSRAGEQFF.

In nucleotides, the CDR3 is TGTGCCAGCAGTTTATCTCAACTGAGTCGCGGGACAAGGACAAACACTGAAGCTTTCTTT. Amino acids: CASSLSQLSRGTRTNTEAFF. The J gene is TRBJ1-1, the V gene TRBV27; D perhaps matches TRBD1 (6 bases). This CDR3 comprises 20 residues. Germline-derived CDR1 and CDR2 are MNHEY and SMNVEV (reference sequence). Trimming pared 0 bases from V and 2 bases from J, leaving 25 bases between.

The chain couples TRBV28 to TRBJ1-5, with D possibly TRBD1 on 5 matching bases. V dropped 4 bases and J dropped 0 bases, with 10 bases sitting between them. Germline assignment: CDR1 MDHEN and CDR2 SYDVKM. This CDR3 region has 15 residues. The CDR3 protein is CASSYDSYSNQPQHF. CDR3 DNA sequence: TGTGCCAGCAGTTACGACAGTTATAGCAATCAGCCCCAGCATTTT.

In this sample, this clone is medium-sized (0.01 to 0.1%). The rearrangement links TRBV19 to TRBJ1-2; 9 bases map to TRBD1. Trimming cost V 5 bases and J 4 bases; bases outside gene matches: 5. The length of the CDR3 is 14 residues. Germline CDR1 is LNHDA and CDR2 is SQIVND (reference sequence). DNA for the CDR3: TGTGCCAGTAGTCCGGGACAGGGAGGCTATGGCTACACCTTC. Protein: CASSPGQGGYGYTF. Supplemented by reference TRBV19 and TRBJ1-2, the full variable domain reads DGGITQSPKYLFRKEGQNVTLSCEQNLNHDAMYWYRQDPGQGLRLIYYSQIVNDFQKGDIAEGYSVSREKKESFPLTVTSAQKNPTAFYLCASSPGQGGYGYTFGSGTRLTVV.

V is TRBV30 and J is TRBJ1-3, with D perhaps TRBD1 (5 bases). The length of the CDR3 is 15 residues. CDR1 and CDR2 (germline): GTSNPN, SVGIG (reference sequence). The V end lost 2 bases, the J end lost 0 bases, and 11 bases lay between the germline ends. The CDR3 coding sequence is TGTGCCTGGAGTACAGGACGTCCCTCTGGAAACACCATATATTTT. Its translation: CAWSTGRPSGNTIYF. Together with reference TRBV30 and TRBJ1-3, the CDR3 gives the full variable domain: SQTIHQWPATLVQPVGSPLSLECTVEGTSNPNLYWYRQAAGRGLQLLFYSVGIGQISSEVPQNLSASRPQDRQFILSSKKLLLSDSGFYLCAWSTGRPSGNTIYFGEGSWLTVV.

This chain links TRBV5-8 with TRBJ2-7; D remains unclear. This CDR3 region has 15 residues. Germline loops: CDR1 SGHTS, CDR2 YDEGEE. V was pared by 0 bases and J by 0 bases, with 10 bases between. CDR3 bases: TGTGCCAGCAGCTTGGGTACGGGTCGCTCCTACGAGCAGTACTTC. It specifies CASSLGTGRSYEQYF.

The chain links TRBV5-4 to TRBJ1-2; D not resolved. Germline V gene lookup returns CDR1 SGHNT and CDR2 YYREEE (reference sequence). This CDR3 region has 14 residues. Trimming removed 0 bases at V and 4 bases at J, with 10 bases between. CDR3: CASSLGGPGYGYTF. The CDR3 bases are TGTGCCAGCAGCTTGGGGGGTCCTGGCTATGGCTACACCTTC.

The chain is built from TRBV4-1 and TRBJ1-2; D remains unclear. With 0 bases removed from V and 2 bases from J, the gap between germline ends came to 19 bases. The CDR3 runs to 18 residues. Per germline, CDR1 MGHRA and CDR2 YSYEKL. The CDR3 DNA reads as TGCGCCAGCAGCCAAGAGCCGGGAGGCTCCGATGTAAACTATGGCTACACCTTC. As protein: CASSQEPGGSDVNYGYTF.